This is a list of T cell receptor beta chains from one sample in a study of shared clonotypes between healthy human individuals. Produced via immunoSEQ multiplex PCR; TCRdb's table is partial and in-frame only. The sample includes under 350,000 clones, roughly 84% seen only once; the top ten take 15% to 20%. Sequenced material: memory CD8+ T cells sorted from blood. These receptors were obtained from a man between 18 and 35 years old in good health. Both conserved end residues are part of each CDR3. Each record gives: V gene, clone size, D gene, J gene, CDR3 protein, CDR3 DNA. A D gene is named only where the DNA matches it firmly. Size tells how often a clone was seen (once, few, many) or the class of an expanded clone, and some rows leave it out.

v_gene: TRBV4-1; abundance: -; d_gene: -; j_gene: TRBJ1-3; CDR3aa: CASSQGPAALDTIYF; CDR3nt: TGCGCCAGCAGCCAAGGGCCCGCTGCTCTTGACACCATATATTTT
v_gene: TRBV7-3; abundance: -; d_gene: TRBD2; j_gene: TRBJ2-1; CDR3aa: CASSLDGLAGYNEQFF; CDR3nt: TGTGCCAGCAGCTTAGACGGCCTAGCGGGGTACAATGAGCAGTTCTTC
v_gene: TRBV23-1; abundance: -; d_gene: -; j_gene: TRBJ2-7; CDR3aa: CASSRCRENYEQYF; CDR3nt: TGCGCCAGCAGTCGCTGCAGGGAAAACTACGAGCAGTACTTC
v_gene: TRBV19; abundance: -; d_gene: TRBD1; j_gene: TRBJ1-1; CDR3aa: CATSRGQNTEAFF; CDR3nt: TGTGCCACCTCAAGGGGGCAGAACACTGAAGCTTTCTTT
v_gene: TRBV5-6; abundance: -; d_gene: -; j_gene: TRBJ2-2; CDR3aa: CASSFPSGTGNTGELFF; CDR3nt: TGTGCCAGCAGCTTCCCCTCCGGGACTGGGAACACCGGGGAGCTGTTTTTT
v_gene: TRBV10-2; abundance: -; d_gene: TRBD2; j_gene: TRBJ2-1; CDR3aa: CASRLAGSYNEQFF; CDR3nt: TGCGCCAGCAGACTAGCGGGATCCTACAATGAGCAGTTCTTC
v_gene: TRBV7-8; abundance: -; d_gene: -; j_gene: TRBJ2-5; CDR3aa: CASSLVGPETQYF; CDR3nt: TGTGCCAGCAGCTTAGTCGGTCCGGAGACCCAGTACTTC
v_gene: TRBV4-1; abundance: -; d_gene: -; j_gene: TRBJ2-1; CDR3aa: CASSQERYNEQFF; CDR3nt: TGCGCCAGCAGCCAAGAGCGCTACAATGAGCAGTTCTTC
v_gene: TRBV29-1; abundance: -; d_gene: TRBD1; j_gene: TRBJ2-3; CDR3aa: CSVVGTGDSTDTQYF; CDR3nt: TGCAGCGTTGTGGGGACAGGAGATAGCACAGATACGCAGTATTTT
v_gene: TRBV13; abundance: -; d_gene: -; j_gene: TRBJ2-7; CDR3aa: CASSLSTDNYEQYF; CDR3nt: TGTGCCAGCAGCTTGAGTACAGACAACTACGAGCAGTACTTC
v_gene: TRBV29-1; abundance: -; d_gene: -; j_gene: TRBJ2-7; CDR3aa: CSVELTSSYEQYF; CDR3nt: TGCAGCGTTGAACTCACGAGCTCCTACGAGCAGTACTTC
v_gene: TRBV4-3; abundance: once; d_gene: TRBD2; j_gene: TRBJ2-3; CDR3aa: CASSQTLAGITDTQYF; CDR3nt: TGCGCCAGCAGCCAGACGCTAGCGGGGATCACAGATACGCAGTATTTT
v_gene: TRBV4-1; abundance: -; d_gene: -; j_gene: TRBJ2-5; CDR3aa: CASSPVGGQETQYF; CDR3nt: TGCGCCAGCAGCCCCGTCGGGGGCCAAGAGACCCAGTACTTC
v_gene: TRBV29-1; abundance: -; d_gene: -; j_gene: TRBJ1-1; CDR3aa: CSVVPRGTEAFF; CDR3nt: TGCAGCGTTGTTCCTAGGGGCACTGAAGCTTTCTTT
v_gene: TRBV7-9; abundance: once; d_gene: TRBD1; j_gene: TRBJ2-5; CDR3aa: CASSLGKLTGEGETQYF; CDR3nt: TGTGCCAGCAGCTTAGGGAAATTAACAGGGGAAGGAGAGACCCAGTACTTC
v_gene: TRBV13; abundance: once; d_gene: -; j_gene: TRBJ1-1; CDR3aa: CASSSGNTEAFF; CDR3nt: TGTGCCAGCAGCTCGGGGAACACTGAAGCTTTCTTT
v_gene: TRBV9; abundance: once; d_gene: TRBD2; j_gene: TRBJ2-1; CDR3aa: CASSGLAGEQFF; CDR3nt: TGTGCCAGCAGCGGACTAGCGGGTGAGCAGTTCTTC
v_gene: TRBV27; abundance: -; d_gene: TRBD2; j_gene: TRBJ2-7; CDR3aa: CASSLTGTSGSVGEQYF; CDR3nt: TGTGCCAGCAGTCTCACCGGGACTAGCGGGAGCGTGGGGGAGCAGTACTTC
v_gene: TRBV4-3; abundance: -; d_gene: TRBD1; j_gene: TRBJ2-7; CDR3aa: CASSQDRATGANYEQYF; CDR3nt: TGCGCCAGCAGCCAAGATCGCGCGACAGGGGCCAACTACGAGCAGTACTTC
v_gene: TRBV21-1; abundance: -; d_gene: -; j_gene: TRBJ1-6; CDR3aa: CASSAPTPITESSYNSPLHF; CDR3nt: TGTGCCAGCAGCGCCCCGACACCTATTACCGAAAGCTCCTATAATTCACCCCTCCACTTT
v_gene: TRBV2; abundance: -; d_gene: TRBD1; j_gene: TRBJ2-7; CDR3aa: CASARRGQGKPYEQYF; CDR3nt: TGTGCCAGCGCCAGAAGGGGGCAGGGAAAGCCCTACGAGCAGTACTTC
v_gene: TRBV6-4; abundance: -; d_gene: -; j_gene: TRBJ2-2; CDR3aa: CASSDRGWTGELFF; CDR3nt: TGTGCCAGCAGTGACCGCGGATGGACCGGGGAGCTGTTTTTT